Presented here are 8 T cell receptor beta chains from one specimen sequenced in a study of OX40 agonist ivuxolimab in advanced cancers. Library method: the immunoSEQ multiplex PCR assay. The table comes from immuneACCESS by way of TCRdb, which keeps in-frame sequences with V and J called. Part of the clones is missing from these tables; in studies checked, under half for an unresolved V gene and the rest for unknown reasons. The sample data list under 50,000 clones, and 80% of these were observed just once. The ten largest clonotypes hold around 5.1% of the sample. This specimen was CD4+ or CD8+ T cells sorted from blood, taken in a trial of the OX40 agonist ivuxolimab. The receptors shown here come from an adult with an advanced solid tumor such as melanoma, head and neck, liver or kidney cancer.

In this sample, this clone turned up once. The chain couples TRBV7-9 to TRBJ1-3; unclear D gene. The CDR3 is 15 residues long. Trimming took 5 bases from V and 8 from J, leaving 19 bases between them. Germline lookup yields CDR1 SEHNR and CDR2 FQNEAQ (reference sequence). DNA for the CDR3: TGTGCCAGCAGCCCAGACGGCAGGCCGAGGGACACCATATATTTT. Translation gives CASSPDGRPRDTIYF.

The rearrangement uses TRBV6-1 and TRBJ2-5; possibly TRBD1 for D (7 bases). The J call may be mistaken, given a closer DNA end match to TRBJ2-7. This CDR3 comprises 14 residues. Germline loops: CDR1 MNHNS, CDR2 SASEGT. CDR3 region: CASSGQGGPYEQYF. CDR3 nucleotide sequence: TGTGCCAGCAGTGGGCAGGGGGGCCCCTACGAGCAGTACTTC.

This sequence joins TRBV5-6 and TRBJ2-3; D is undetermined. Trimming pared 3 bases from V and 1 base from J, leaving 3 bases between. The CDR3 covers 12 residues. Germline CDR1 is SGHDT and CDR2 is YYEEEE. The CDR3 reads CASSWGTDTQYF. CDR3 coding DNA: TGTGCCAGCAGCTGGGGCACAGATACGCAGTATTTT.

This clone was counted between two and nine times. This chain joins TRBV7-6 and TRBJ2-5, with 9 positions matching TRBD2. J lost 5 bases, V lost 5 bases, and 12 bases had no gene match. CDR3 length: 16 amino acids. Germline lookup yields CDR1 SGHVS and CDR2 FNYEAQ. The CDR3 DNA reads TGTGCCAGCAGCCGCGAAAGGGTAGCGGGAGATGAGACCCAGTACTTC. It is translated as CASSRERVAGDETQYF. Supplemented by reference TRBV7-6 and TRBJ2-5, the full variable domain reads GAGVSQSPRYKVTKRGQDVALRCDPISGHVSLYWYRQALGQGPEFLTYFNYEAQQDKSGLPNDRFSAERPEGSISTLTIQRTEQRDSAMYRCASSRERVAGDETQYFGPGTRLLVL.

The chain is built from TRBV6-6 and TRBJ1-5; D gene unclear. Trimming removed 6 bases from V and 2 bases from J, with 8 bases in between. This CDR3 comprises 13 residues. CDR1 and CDR2 (germline): MNHNY, SVGAGI (reference sequence). Written as DNA, the CDR3 is TGTGCCAGCAGCGATGGTCGCAATCAGCCCCAGCATTTT. Translation gives CASSDGRNQPQHF.

This rearrangement joins TRBV27 to TRBJ1-4; 7 bases line up with TRBD1. With V trimmed by 6 bases and J by 7 bases, 8 bases remained unmatched. Germline V gene lookup returns CDR1 MNHEY and CDR2 SMNVEV (reference sequence). This CDR3 is 14 amino acids long. CDR3 DNA sequence: TGTGCCAGCAGCCCGCGGGACAGTGGTGAAAAACTGTTTTTT. Amino acids: CASSPRDSGEKLFF.

A single count supports this clone. V is TRBV5-1 and J is TRBJ2-1; D is perhaps TRBD1 or TRBD2 (5 bases each). V shed 5 bases and J shed 1 base, with 10 bases lying between them. Germline-derived CDR1 and CDR2 are SGHRS and YFSETQ. The CDR3 contains 14 residues. The CDR3 bases are TGCGCCAGCAGAATAGGGGAGTCCTACAATGAGCAGTTCTTC. This sequence encodes CASRIGESYNEQFF.

The chain couples TRBV28 to TRBJ2-3; 9 bases are a match to TRBD2. The germline V gene has CDR1 MDHEN and CDR2 SYDVKM. V shed 0 bases and J 3 bases; nucleotides not matched to a gene: 7. The CDR3 spans 17 residues. The CDR3 is CASSLWVSGSLTDTQYF. The CDR3 DNA reads as TGTGCCAGCAGTTTATGGGTTAGCGGGAGTTTAACAGATACGCAGTATTTT.